This record looks at one T cell receptor (beta chain) sequence and its context. This sample was taken from a study of blood T cell repertoires in COVID-19. Study details: The samples span acute and convalescent COVID-19 from the United States, Italy and Spain. The analysed material was cDNA or gDNA that came from T cells, B-cell-depleted T cells, or PBMCs.

The CDR3 loop spans 14 amino acids. The germline V gene encodes CDR1 SGHAT and CDR2 FQNNGV. V trimming: 4 bases; J trimming: 4 bases; junction bases outside the gene matches: 1. In the authors' workflow: Amplification with reference gene primers provided the estimates of nucleated cell counts. The table came from immunoSEQ multiplex PCR; TCRdb's copy has only in-frame clones and leaves some out. V and J calls and clone size are given by that table; D and trimming were obtained from the DNA. The sample holds fewer than 150,000 clones, approximately 85% seen once. Sequencing was carried out using peripheral blood. This rearrangement joins TRBV11-2 to TRBJ1-3; TRBD1 matches 10 bases. The TCR sequence derives from a man aged 45-65 years with acute or convalescent COVID-19. Here the CDR3 reads CASSSDRGGNTIYF. As DNA, the CDR3 is TGTGCCAGCAGCTCGGACAGGGGGGGAAACACCATATATTTT.